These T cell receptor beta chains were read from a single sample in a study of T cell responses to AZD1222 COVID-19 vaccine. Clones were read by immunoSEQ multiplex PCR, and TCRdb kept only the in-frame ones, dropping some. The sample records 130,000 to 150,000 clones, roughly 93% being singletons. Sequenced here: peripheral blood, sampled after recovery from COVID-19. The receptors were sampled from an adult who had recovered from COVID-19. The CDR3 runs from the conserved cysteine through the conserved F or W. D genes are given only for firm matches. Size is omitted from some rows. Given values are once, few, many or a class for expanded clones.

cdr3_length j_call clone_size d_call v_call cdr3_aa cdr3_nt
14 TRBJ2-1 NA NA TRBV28 CASTADGTYNEQFF TGTGCCAGCACCGCAGACGGAACCTACAATGAGCAGTTCTTC
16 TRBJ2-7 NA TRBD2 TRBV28 CASSSEGLAGGYEQYF TGTGCCAGCAGTTCCGAAGGACTAGCGGGAGGTTACGAGCAGTACTTC
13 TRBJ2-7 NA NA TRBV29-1 CSVGAGLSYEQYF TGCAGCGTTGGCGCGGGACTCTCCTACGAGCAGTACTTC
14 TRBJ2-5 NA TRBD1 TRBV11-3 CASSSRTGQETQYF TGTGCCAGCAGCTCCAGGACAGGACAAGAGACCCAGTACTTC
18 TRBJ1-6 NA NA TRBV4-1 CASSQGIGRRSYNSPLHF TGCGCCAGCAGCCAAGGTATTGGACGGCGCTCCTATAATTCACCCCTCCACTTT
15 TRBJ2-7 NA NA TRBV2 CASQEADTTAWEQYF TGTGCCAGCCAGGAAGCGGACACCACCGCGTGGGAGCAGTACTTC
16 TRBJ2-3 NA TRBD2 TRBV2 CASSRRGASGTDTQYF TGTGCCAGCAGCCGACGCGGGGCTAGCGGGACAGATACGCAGTATTTT
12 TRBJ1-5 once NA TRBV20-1 CSASRVGQPQHF TGCAGTGCTAGTAGGGTAGGGCAGCCCCAGCATTTT
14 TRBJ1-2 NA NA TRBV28 CASTREMLHYGYTF TGTGCCAGCACGAGGGAAATGTTACACTATGGCTACACCTTC
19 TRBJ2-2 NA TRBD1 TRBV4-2 CASSPGQGPGKGHTGELFF TGTGCCAGCAGCCCGGGACAGGGGCCTGGGAAAGGGCACACCGGGGAGCTGTTTTTT
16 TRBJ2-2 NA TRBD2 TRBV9 CASSVARTSGAGELFF TGTGCCAGCAGCGTAGCGCGGACTAGCGGGGCAGGGGAGCTGTTTTTT
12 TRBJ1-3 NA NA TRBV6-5 CASSSGGNTIYF TGTGCCAGCAGCTCCGGGGGAAACACCATATATTTT
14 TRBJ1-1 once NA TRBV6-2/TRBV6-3 CASSYSAGNTEAFF TGTGCCAGCAGTTACTCCGCCGGAAACACTGAAGCTTTCTTT
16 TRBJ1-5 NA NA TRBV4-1 CASSLDSYYSNQPQHF TGCGCCAGCAGCCTGGACAGTTACTATAGCAATCAGCCCCAGCATTTT
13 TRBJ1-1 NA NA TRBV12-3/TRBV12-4 CASLRGWANEAFF TGTGCCAGCCTTAGGGGGTGGGCGAATGAAGCTTTCTTT
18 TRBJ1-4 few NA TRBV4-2 CASSQNPGRMTTNEKLFF TGTGCCAGCAGCCAAAATCCGGGACGCATGACAACTAATGAAAAACTGTTTTTT
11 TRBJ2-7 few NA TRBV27 CASRGGVEQYF TGTGCCAGCAGAGGTGGGGTCGAGCAGTACTTC
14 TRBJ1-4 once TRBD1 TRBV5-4 CASSLQGGGEKLFF TGTGCCAGCAGCCTTCAGGGGGGCGGTGAAAAACTGTTTTTT
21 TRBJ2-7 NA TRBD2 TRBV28 CASRPGPSFSGRPMAPYEQYF TGTGCCAGCAGGCCGGGACCTAGTTTTAGCGGGAGACCGATGGCCCCCTACGAGCAGTACTTC
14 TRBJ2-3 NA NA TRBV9 CASSARERTDTQYF TGTGCCAGCAGCGCTCGGGAGCGCACAGATACGCAGTATTTT
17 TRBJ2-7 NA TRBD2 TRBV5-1 CASSLVTGGRGAYEQYF TGCGCCAGCAGCTTGGTGACCGGGGGGAGAGGGGCCTACGAGCAGTACTTC
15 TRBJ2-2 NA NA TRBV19 CASSIGRTTTGELFF TGTGCCAGTAGTATAGGGCGGACAACCACCGGGGAGCTGTTTTTT
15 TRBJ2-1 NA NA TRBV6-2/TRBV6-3 CASSLRASINNEQFF TGTGCCAGCAGTCTGCGGGCTAGCATCAACAATGAGCAGTTCTTC
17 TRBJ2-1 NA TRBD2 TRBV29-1 CSVVSGASGMRLGEQFF TGCAGCGTTGTCTCCGGGGCTAGCGGGATGAGGCTAGGTGAGCAGTTCTTC
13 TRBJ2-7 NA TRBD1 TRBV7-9 CASSGGQGIGQYF TGTGCCAGCAGCGGTGGACAGGGGATCGGGCAGTACTTC
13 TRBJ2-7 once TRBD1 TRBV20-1 CSASRDSSYEQYF TGCAGTGCTAGTCGGGACAGTTCCTACGAGCAGTACTTC
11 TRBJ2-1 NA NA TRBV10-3 CAISEYGEQFF TGTGCCATCAGTGAGTACGGAGAGCAGTTCTTC
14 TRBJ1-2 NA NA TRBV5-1 CASSLDPGDYGYTF TGCGCCAGCAGCTTGGACCCAGGGGACTATGGCTACACCTTC
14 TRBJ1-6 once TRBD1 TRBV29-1 CSVLTGVNNSPLHF TGCAGCGTTCTGACAGGGGTGAATAATTCACCCCTCCACTTT
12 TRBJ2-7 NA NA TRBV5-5 CASSLQNYEQYF TGTGCCAGCAGCTTGCAAAACTACGAGCAGTACTTC
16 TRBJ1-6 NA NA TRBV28 CASSLQDSSYNSPLHF TGTGCCAGCAGTTTACAAGACAGCTCCTATAATTCACCCCTCCACTTT
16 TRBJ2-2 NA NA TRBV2 CASSEGTGAITGELFF TGTGCCAGCAGTGAGGGTACTGGGGCAATCACCGGGGAGCTGTTTTTT
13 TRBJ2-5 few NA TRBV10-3 CAISEGPAETQYF TGTGCCATCAGTGAAGGCCCTGCGGAGACCCAGTACTTC
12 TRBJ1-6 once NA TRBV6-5 CASSPDGPSLHF TGTGCCAGCAGCCCGGACGGGCCCTCCCTCCACTTT
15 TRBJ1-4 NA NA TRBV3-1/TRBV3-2 CASSSQGWDDEKLFF TGTGCCAGCAGCTCACAGGGTTGGGACGATGAAAAACTGTTTTTT
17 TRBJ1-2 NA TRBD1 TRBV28 CASSSGSGTVLNYGYTF TGTGCCAGCAGTTCAGGGTCGGGGACAGTCCTTAACTATGGCTACACCTTC
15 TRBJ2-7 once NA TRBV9 CASSALPGTGYEQYF TGTGCCAGCAGCGCCCTACCTGGCACAGGCTACGAGCAGTACTTC
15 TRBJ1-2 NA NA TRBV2 CASSGSGTWGTDRVF TGTGCCAGCAGTGGCAGCGGAACGTGGGGCACGGATAGGGTCTTC
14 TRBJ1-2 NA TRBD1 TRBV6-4 CASSDSTGSHGYTF TGTGCCAGCAGTGACTCGACAGGGTCTCACGGCTACACCTTC
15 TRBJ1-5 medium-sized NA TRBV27 CASSLGSIPHQPQHF TGTGCCAGCAGTTTAGGCAGTATCCCCCATCAGCCCCAGCATTTT
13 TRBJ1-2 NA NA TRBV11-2 CASSLGQGVGYTF TGTGCCAGCAGCTTAGGGCAGGGAGTGGGCTACACCTTC
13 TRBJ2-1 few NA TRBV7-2 CASSLGTSNEQFF TGTGCCAGCAGCTTGGGCACTAGCAATGAGCAGTTCTTC
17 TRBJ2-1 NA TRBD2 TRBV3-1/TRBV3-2 CASSQAASGSSYNEQFF TGTGCCAGCAGCCAAGCGGCTAGCGGGAGCTCCTACAATGAGCAGTTCTTC
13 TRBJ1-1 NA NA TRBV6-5 CASRMRQSTEAFF TGTGCCAGCAGGATGAGACAGTCTACTGAAGCTTTCTTT
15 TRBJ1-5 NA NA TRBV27 CASSFVGIGNQPQHF TGTGCCAGCAGTTTTGTTGGAATCGGCAATCAGCCCCAGCATTTT
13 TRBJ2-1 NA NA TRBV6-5 CASSIGGVNEQFF TGTGCCAGCAGTATAGGGGGGGTGAATGAGCAGTTCTTC
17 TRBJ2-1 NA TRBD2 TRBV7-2 CASSGLAGATAYNEQFF TGTGCCAGCAGCGGACTAGCGGGAGCCACTGCCTACAATGAGCAGTTCTTC
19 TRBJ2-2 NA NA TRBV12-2 CASRLLGASGNPGTGELFF TGTGCAAGTCGCTTATTAGGAGCTAGCGGGAATCCGGGCACCGGGGAGCTGTTTTTT
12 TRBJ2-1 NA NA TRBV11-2 CASSSIWDEQFF TGTGCCAGCAGTTCCATTTGGGATGAGCAGTTCTTC
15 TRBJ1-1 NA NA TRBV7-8 CASTQSGGSNTEAFF TGTGCCAGCACTCAGAGTGGGGGCTCGAACACTGAAGCTTTCTTT
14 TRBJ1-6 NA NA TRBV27 CATQLAAPQSPLHF TGTGCCACCCAGTTGGCCGCCCCCCAATCACCCCTCCACTTT
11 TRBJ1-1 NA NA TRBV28 CASQGGREAFF TGTGCCAGCCAAGGGGGACGTGAAGCTTTCTTT
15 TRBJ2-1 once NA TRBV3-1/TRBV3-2 CASSARGIRGNEQFF TGTGCCAGCAGCGCCCGGGGCATTCGCGGGAATGAGCAGTTCTTC
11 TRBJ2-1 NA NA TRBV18 CASSSDTEQFF TGTGCCAGCTCGTCCGACACTGAGCAGTTCTTC
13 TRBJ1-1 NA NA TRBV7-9 CASSLGQNTEAFF TGTGCCAGCAGCTTGGGACAAAACACTGAAGCTTTCTTT
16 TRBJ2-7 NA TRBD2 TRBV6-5 CASSYSPLAGGSEQYF TGTGCCAGCAGTTACTCGCCGCTAGCGGGAGGCTCCGAGCAGTACTTC
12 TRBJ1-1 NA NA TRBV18 CASSQTNTEAFF TGTGCCAGCTCACAGACGAACACTGAAGCTTTCTTT
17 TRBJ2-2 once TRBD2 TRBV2 CASSEGLAGRSSGELFF TGTGCCAGCAGTGAAGGACTAGCGGGAAGGTCTTCCGGGGAGCTGTTTTTT
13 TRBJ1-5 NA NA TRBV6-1 CASSEVNNQPQHF TGTGCCAGCAGTGAGGTCAACAATCAGCCCCAGCATTTT
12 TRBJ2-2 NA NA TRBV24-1 CATAPGPGELFF TGTGCCACAGCCCCGGGTCCCGGGGAGCTGTTTTTT